These 3 T cell receptor beta chains originate from one sample sequenced in a study of blood T cell repertoires in COVID-19. Data came from immunoSEQ multiplex PCR; TCRdb stores just in-frame clones and leaves some out. The sample contains about 250,000 clones, more than 75% of which appear only once. The material sequenced was PBMCs or T cells enriched from blood (not recorded which). The receptors were gathered from a man aged 18 to 30 who had recovered from COVID-19.

The chain recombines TRBV2 with TRBJ2-2; 11 bases agree with TRBD2. The CDR3 contains 14 residues. V lost 4 bases and J lost 5; bases outside the gene matches: 0. Germline V gene data show CDR1 as SNHLY and CDR2 as FYNNEI. CDR3 coding DNA: TGTGCCAGCAGTGCTAGCGGGGGGACCGGGGAGCTGTTTTTT. It codes for CASSASGGTGELFF.

The rearrangement uses TRBV30 and TRBJ1-2; TRBD1 aligns across 11 bases. Trimming cost V 7 bases and J 8 bases; bases outside gene matches: 6. The CDR3 is 12 residues long. Germline V lookup: CDR1 GTSNPN, CDR2 SVGIG (reference sequence). In nucleotides, the CDR3 is TGTGCCTTCAGGACAGGGGGCGAAGGCTACACCTTC. Residues: CAFRTGGEGYTF.

The V and J genes are TRBV6-5 and TRBJ2-7; 14 positions agree with TRBD2. The V segment lost 0 bases and the J segment 7 bases; nucleotides outside the gene matches: 5. This CDR3 is 16 amino acids long. Looked up from germline, CDR1 is MNHEY and CDR2 is SVGAGI. DNA for the CDR3: TGTGCCAGCAGTTACTCGGGACTAGCGGGGGTCGGAGAGCAGTACTTC. Amino acid sequence: CASSYSGLAGVGEQYF.